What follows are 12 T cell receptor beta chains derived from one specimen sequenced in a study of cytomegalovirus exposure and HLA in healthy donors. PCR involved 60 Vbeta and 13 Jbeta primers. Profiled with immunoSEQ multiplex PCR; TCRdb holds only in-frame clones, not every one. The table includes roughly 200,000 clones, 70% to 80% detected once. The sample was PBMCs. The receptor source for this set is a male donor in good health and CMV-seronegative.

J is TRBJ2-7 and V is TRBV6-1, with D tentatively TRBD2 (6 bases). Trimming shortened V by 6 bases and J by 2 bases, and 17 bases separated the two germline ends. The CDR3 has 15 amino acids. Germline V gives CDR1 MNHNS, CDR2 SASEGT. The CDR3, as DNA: TGTGCCAGCAGACACCGGGACTTCCCAGCCTACGAGCAGTACTTC. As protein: CASRHRDFPAYEQYF.

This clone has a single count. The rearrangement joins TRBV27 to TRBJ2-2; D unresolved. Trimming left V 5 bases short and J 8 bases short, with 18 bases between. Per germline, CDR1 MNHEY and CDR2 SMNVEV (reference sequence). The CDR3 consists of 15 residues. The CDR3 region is CASSTSYQVAGELFF. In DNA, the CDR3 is TGTGCCAGCAGTACCTCCTACCAGGTCGCTGGGGAGCTGTTTTTT.

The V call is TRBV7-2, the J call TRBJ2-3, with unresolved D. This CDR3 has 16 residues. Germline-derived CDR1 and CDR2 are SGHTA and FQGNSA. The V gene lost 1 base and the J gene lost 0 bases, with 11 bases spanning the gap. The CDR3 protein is CASSLDSPLSTDTQYF. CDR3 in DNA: TGTGCCAGCAGCTTAGATAGCCCCCTTAGCACAGATACGCAGTATTTT.

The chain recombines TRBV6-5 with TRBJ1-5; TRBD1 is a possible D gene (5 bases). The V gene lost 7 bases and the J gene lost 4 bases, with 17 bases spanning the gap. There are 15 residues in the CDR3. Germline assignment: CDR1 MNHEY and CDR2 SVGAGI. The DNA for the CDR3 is TGTGCCAGCAACCCTGGAGGACGGGGGAATCAGCCCCAGCATTTT. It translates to CASNPGGRGNQPQHF.

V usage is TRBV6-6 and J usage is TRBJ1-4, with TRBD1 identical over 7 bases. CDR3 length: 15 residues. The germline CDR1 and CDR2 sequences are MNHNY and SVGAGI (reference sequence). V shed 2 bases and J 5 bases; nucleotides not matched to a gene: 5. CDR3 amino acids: CASSYRDSLNEKLFF. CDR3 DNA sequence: TGTGCCAGCAGTTACAGGGACAGCCTGAATGAAAAACTGTTTTTT.

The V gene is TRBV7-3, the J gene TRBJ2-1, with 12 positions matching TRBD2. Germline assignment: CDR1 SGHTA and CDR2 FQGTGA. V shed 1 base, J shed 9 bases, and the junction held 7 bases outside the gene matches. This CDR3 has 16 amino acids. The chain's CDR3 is CASSLMASGRAGEQFF. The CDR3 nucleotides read TGTGCCAGCAGCTTAATGGCTAGCGGGAGGGCCGGTGAGCAGTTCTTC.

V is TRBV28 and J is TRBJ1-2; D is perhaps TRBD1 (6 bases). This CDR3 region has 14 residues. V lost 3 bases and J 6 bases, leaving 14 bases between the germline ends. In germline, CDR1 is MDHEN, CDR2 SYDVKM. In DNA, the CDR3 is TGTGCCAGCAGTTTTGTACAGGGTAGGAATGGCTACACCTTC. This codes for CASSFVQGRNGYTF.

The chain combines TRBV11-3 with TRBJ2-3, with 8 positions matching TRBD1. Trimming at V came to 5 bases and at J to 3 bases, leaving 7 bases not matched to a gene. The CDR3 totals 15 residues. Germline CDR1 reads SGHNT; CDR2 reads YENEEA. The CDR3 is CASSPVWTGTDTQYF. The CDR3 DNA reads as TGTGCCAGCAGCCCCGTTTGGACAGGGACAGATACGCAGTATTTT.

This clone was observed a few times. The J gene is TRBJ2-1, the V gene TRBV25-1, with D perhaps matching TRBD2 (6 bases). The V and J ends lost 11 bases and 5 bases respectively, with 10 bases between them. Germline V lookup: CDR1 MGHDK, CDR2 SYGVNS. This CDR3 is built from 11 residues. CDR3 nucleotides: TGTGCCGCGGGGAGAAACAATGAGCAGTTCTTC. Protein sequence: CAAGRNNEQFF.

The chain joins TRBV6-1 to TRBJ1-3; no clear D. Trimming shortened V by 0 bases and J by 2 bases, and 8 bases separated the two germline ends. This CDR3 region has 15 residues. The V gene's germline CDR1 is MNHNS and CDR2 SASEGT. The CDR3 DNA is TGTGCCAGCAGTGAAGCTCCAGGCCCTGGAAACACCATATATTTT. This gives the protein CASSEAPGPGNTIYF.

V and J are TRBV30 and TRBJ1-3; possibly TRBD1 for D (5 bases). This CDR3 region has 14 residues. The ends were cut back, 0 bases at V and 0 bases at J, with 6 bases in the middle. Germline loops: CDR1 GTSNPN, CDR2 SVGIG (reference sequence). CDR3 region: CAWSVGVSGNTIYF. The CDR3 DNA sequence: TGTGCCTGGAGTGTAGGGGTCTCTGGAAACACCATATATTTT.

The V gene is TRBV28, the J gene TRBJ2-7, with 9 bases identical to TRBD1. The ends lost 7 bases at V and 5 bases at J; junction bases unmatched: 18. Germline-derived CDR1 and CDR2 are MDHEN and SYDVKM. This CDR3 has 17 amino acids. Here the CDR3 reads CASTPYLRTGDEDEQYF. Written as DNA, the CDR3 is TGTGCCAGCACCCCGTATCTTCGGACAGGGGATGAAGACGAGCAGTACTTC.